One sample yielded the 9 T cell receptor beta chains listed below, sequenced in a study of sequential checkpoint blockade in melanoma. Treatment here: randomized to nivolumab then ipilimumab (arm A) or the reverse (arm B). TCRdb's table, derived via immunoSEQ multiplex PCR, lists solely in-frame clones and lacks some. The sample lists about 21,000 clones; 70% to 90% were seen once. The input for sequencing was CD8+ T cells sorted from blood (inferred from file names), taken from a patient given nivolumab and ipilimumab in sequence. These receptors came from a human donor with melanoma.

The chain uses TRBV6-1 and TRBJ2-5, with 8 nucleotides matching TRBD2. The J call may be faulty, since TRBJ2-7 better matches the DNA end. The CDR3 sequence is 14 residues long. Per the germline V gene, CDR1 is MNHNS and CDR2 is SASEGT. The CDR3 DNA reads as TGTGCCAGCACAAGACTAGCGAGTACCTACGAGCAGTACTTC. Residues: CASTRLASTYEQYF.

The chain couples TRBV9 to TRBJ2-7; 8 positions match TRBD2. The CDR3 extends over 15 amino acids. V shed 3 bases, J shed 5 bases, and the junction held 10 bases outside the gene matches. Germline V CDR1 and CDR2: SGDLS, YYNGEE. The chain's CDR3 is CASSARGGPGNEQYF. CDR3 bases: TGTGCCAGCAGCGCCCGGGGGGGGCCGGGTAACGAGCAGTACTTC.

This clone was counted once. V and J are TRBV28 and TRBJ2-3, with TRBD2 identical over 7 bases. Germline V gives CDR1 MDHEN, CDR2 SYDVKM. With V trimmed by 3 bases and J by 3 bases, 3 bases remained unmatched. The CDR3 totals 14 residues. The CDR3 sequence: CASSLSGKTDTQYF. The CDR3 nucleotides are TGTGCCAGCAGTTTGAGCGGGAAAACAGATACGCAGTATTTT.

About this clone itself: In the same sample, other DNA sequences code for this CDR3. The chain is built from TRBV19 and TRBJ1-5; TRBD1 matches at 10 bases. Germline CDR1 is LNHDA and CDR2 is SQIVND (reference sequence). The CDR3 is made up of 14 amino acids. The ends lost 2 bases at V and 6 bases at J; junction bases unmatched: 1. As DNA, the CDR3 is TGTGCCAGTAGTATACGGGACAGGGGTCAGCCCCAGCATTTT. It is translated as CASSIRDRGQPQHF.

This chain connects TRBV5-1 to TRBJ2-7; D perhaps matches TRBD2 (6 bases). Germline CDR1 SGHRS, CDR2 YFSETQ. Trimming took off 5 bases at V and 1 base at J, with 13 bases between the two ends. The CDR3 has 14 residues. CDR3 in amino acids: CASRMSGGSYEQYF. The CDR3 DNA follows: TGCGCCAGCAGGATGTCCGGGGGATCCTACGAGCAGTACTTC.

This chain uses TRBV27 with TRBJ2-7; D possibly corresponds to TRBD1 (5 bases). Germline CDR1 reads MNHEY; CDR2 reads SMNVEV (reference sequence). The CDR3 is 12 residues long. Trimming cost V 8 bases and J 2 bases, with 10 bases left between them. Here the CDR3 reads CASATVTYEQYF. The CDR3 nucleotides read TGTGCCAGCGCGACAGTCACCTACGAGCAGTACTTC.

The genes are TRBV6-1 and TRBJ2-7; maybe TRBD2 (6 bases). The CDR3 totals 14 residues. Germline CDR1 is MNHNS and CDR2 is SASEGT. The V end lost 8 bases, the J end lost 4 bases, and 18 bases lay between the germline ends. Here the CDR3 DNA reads TGTGCCAGCGGCCAGTGGGGACTCAAATACGAGCAGTACTTC. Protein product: CASGQWGLKYEQYF.

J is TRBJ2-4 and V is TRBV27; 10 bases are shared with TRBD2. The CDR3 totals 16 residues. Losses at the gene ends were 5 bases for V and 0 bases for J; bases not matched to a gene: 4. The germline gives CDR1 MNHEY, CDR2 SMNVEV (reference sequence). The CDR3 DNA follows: TGTGCCAGCAGTCCGTCTAGCGGGGGAGCCAAAAACATTCAGTACTTC. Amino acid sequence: CASSPSSGGAKNIQYF.

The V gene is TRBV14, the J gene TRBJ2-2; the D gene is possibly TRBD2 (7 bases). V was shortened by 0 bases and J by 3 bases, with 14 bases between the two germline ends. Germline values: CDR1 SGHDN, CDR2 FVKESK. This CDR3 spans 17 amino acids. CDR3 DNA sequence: TGTGCCAGCAGCCAAGATAGGGGGGGCACGGACACCGGGGAGCTGTTTTTT. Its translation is CASSQDRGGTDTGELFF. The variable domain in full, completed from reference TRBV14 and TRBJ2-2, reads EAGVTQFPSHSVIEKGQTVTLRCDPISGHDNLYWYRRVMGKEIKFLLHFVKESKQDESGMPNNRFLAERTGGTYSTLKVQPAELEDSGVYFCASSQDRGGTDTGELFFGEGSRLTVL.